The TCR beta chain described here comes from a study of T cell clonotyping in hematopoietic cell transplantation. Clones were read by immunoSEQ multiplex PCR, and TCRdb kept only the in-frame ones, dropping some. Of approximately 1,300 clones in the sample, approximately 97% are singletons; the top ten hold about 1.9%. Recipients were bled about 28 days pretransplant and at posttransplant days 30, 100, 180. The study, taken as a whole, reports: Graft donor and pretransplant recipient Inverse Simpson Index values predicted broader posttransplant TCR diversity. At the given depth, recipient repertoires were over 97% de novo clonotypes.

A remark on this clone: Its target is unknown.

This specimen was PBMCs, taken 180 days after allogeneic stem cell transplant. This TCR was sampled from a male patient in his fifties who had an allogeneic stem cell transplant from a related donor, so the T cells may come from the graft donor. Some clones in this sample may be carry-over from other donors' samples.

Here the CDR3 DNA reads TGCAGCGTTGAAGATTGGGCGGGCTACACCTTC. It translates to CSVEDWAGYTF. This chain connects TRBV29-1 to TRBJ1-2; D remains unclear. Trimming shortened V by 0 bases and J by 8 bases, and 7 bases separated the two germline ends. Germline CDR1 reads SQVTM; CDR2 reads ANQGSEA. CDR3 length: 11 residues.